The present entry profiles one TCR beta chain with its context. Its antigen is still unknown. These data come from a study of T-cell reconstitution after alpha-beta-depleted transplantation in children. Study findings and constraints: Expanded graft clones, several hundred of them, were reportedly the source of alpha-beta T cells about two months after transplant.

A TCRbeta library incorporating unique molecular identifiers was prepared. TCRdb re-called the PCR reads through MiXCR, storing one row per CDR3 protein. The sample has about 200,000 distinct CDR3 sequences; approximately 7% are singletons. The CDR3 totals 14 residues. Unmatched junction bases numbered 5, after V lost 6 bases and J lost 6 bases. Per germline, CDR1 MNHEY and CDR2 SMNVEV (reference sequence). This TCR came from a boy younger than 10 with acute lymphoblastic leukemia, due to receive a stem cell transplant. The J gene is TRBJ1-5, the V gene TRBV27; 10 bases map to TRBD1. The input for sequencing was PBMCs, taken before TCRalphabeta/CD19-depleted stem cell transplant. The CDR3 DNA follows: TGTGCCAGCAGCCCGGACAGGGGGGGTCAGCCCCAGCATTTT. Translated, it gives CASSPDRGGQPQHF.